This TCR beta chain is drawn from a study of T cells expressing NK-cell markers. Study-level background: Researchers got TCR beta repertoires out of sorted CD3+CD56+NKG2C+, CD3+CD56+NKG2C- and CD3+CD56-NKG2C+ T cells.

About this clonotype: The antigen is unknown.

The germline gives CDR1 MNHEY, CDR2 SMNVEV (reference sequence). CDR3 length: 19 amino acids. Study-level points and caveats: Top CD8+ clonotypes included the dominant CD3+CD56+NKG2C+ clonotypes in several donors. Also leading the CD3+CD56-NKG2C+ fraction in a few donors were these clonotypes.

With UMIs, 5'RACE template switching was used to make TCR beta cDNA. TCRdb processed the 5' RACE reads again and assigns one entry to each CDR3 protein, with no DNA. The sample includes about 370,000 distinct CDR3 sequences. This sequence was found in a woman aged 45-59 years in good health. The sequencing sample was made of blood T cells: a sorted CD56 or NKG2C T cell subset, CD4+ or CD8+ T cells, or bulk PBMC T cells (not recorded which). The gene calls are TRBV27 and TRBJ2-7; as DNA is missing, the TRBD1 call by TCRdb cannot be tested. The CDR3: CASRTRTGGEVSGSYEQYF.